The source of this T cell receptor beta chain is a study of siplizumab effects on memory and regulatory T cells. This table comes from immunoSEQ multiplex PCR, and its TCRdb copy is limited to in-frame clones, with some not included. The sample consists of 85,000 to 95,000 clones, approximately 95% of them appearing once. From germline, CDR1 is SGHNT and CDR2 YYREEE (reference sequence). The CDR3 length is 15 residues. V was pared by 0 bases and J by 10 bases, with 10 bases of the junction left unmatched. The sequencing sample was made of non-Treg CD4+ T cells sorted from blood. This chain connects TRBV5-4 to TRBJ2-1; 7 bases map to TRBD2. This TCR was sampled from a human donor in good health. CDR3 residues: CASSLAGGLHREQFF. CDR3 in DNA: TGTGCCAGCAGCTTGGCGGGGGGTCTGCATCGGGAGCAGTTCTTC.